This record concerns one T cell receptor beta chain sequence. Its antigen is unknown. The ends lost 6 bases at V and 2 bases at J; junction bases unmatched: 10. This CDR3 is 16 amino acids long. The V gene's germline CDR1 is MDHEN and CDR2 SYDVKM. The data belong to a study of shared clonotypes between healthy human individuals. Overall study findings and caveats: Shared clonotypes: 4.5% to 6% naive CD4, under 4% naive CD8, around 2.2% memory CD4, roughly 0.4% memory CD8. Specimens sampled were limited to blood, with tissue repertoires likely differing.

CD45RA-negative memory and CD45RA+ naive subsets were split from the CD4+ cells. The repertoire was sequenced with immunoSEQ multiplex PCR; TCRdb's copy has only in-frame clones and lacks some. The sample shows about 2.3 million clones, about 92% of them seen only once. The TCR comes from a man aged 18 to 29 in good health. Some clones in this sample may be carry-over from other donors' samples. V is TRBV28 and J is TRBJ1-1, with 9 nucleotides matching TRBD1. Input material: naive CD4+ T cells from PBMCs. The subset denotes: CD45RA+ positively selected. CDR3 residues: CASSGPGQGLNTEAFF. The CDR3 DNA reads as TGTGCCAGCAGCGGACCGGGACAGGGCCTAAACACTGAAGCTTTCTTT. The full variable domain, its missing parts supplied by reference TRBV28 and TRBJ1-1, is DVKVTQSSRYLVKRTGEKVFLECVQDMDHENMFWYRQDPGLGLRLIYFSYDVKMKEKGDIPEGYSVSREKKERFSLILESASTNQTSMYLCASSGPGQGLNTEAFFGQGTRLTVV.